The entry below describes one T cell receptor (beta chain). It has no known antigen specificity. No quality values exist for individual bases; no much larger clone is one base distant. This sample was included in a study of cytomegalovirus exposure and HLA in healthy donors (dated by TCRdb to 2015 to 2018). Some background on the complete study: In an earlier analysis of 450 to 750 of the donors, around 290 Gb of sequence data and about 110 million unique TCR beta sequences from about 179 million T cells were reported. To decide whether each TCR beta V gene segment behaved as functional or pseudogenic, an earlier analysis of approximately 590 of the donors relied on high-throughput TCR beta sequencing. On average, roughly 200,000 unique TCR beta nucleotide sequences were sequenced per donor among 300 to 500 genotyped donors of the cohort, with roughly 20% of those sequences being non-productive. Every discovery cohort repertoire had been produced on one sequencing platform. To predict cytomegalovirus infection status, the study combined high-throughput TCR immunosequencing, statistical association of individual TCRs with disease status, and machine learning. To study patterns of TCR occurrence, a later analysis re-analyzed previously published TCR beta repertoires from hundreds of donors and added high-resolution HLA genotyping. The later analysis used no new phenotypic data to find candidate immune exposures, relying instead on TCR beta sequences and their occurrence across donors. Donor age, sex, ethnicity and CMV serostatus were collected together with the repertoire data. Of the 300 to 500 genotyped donors, 75% to 85% were placed in the genetic ancestry cluster associated with self-reported Caucasian donors. Roughly 300 gigabases of sequencing data and roughly 81 million unique TCR sequences made up an early release that covered several hundred HLA-typed donors. Roughly 5 DR-DQ haplotypes were handled as single units for association and clustering because linkage in the cohort was strong. Class I and class II HLA loci were covered by the typing at four-digit resolution. The study profiled the T cell repertoires of under 850 subjects by immunosequencing and related them to cytomegalovirus serostatus. In addition to the first cohort of about 650 subjects, a separate validation cohort of about 120 different subjects was used. The number of typed donors differed by locus: about 629-630 for A, B, C, DRB1 and DQB1; 500 to 550 for DQA1; about 600 for DPA1; and roughly 490 for DPB1. The study was designed to test whether signatures of past pathogen exposure could be identified by cataloging public T cell receptors. In a later genetic analysis, genome-wide SNP genotypes for about three fifths of the 666 donors were used, and that subset was treated as a discovery cohort. Paper-wide results and their limitations: Cytomegalovirus status was reported to be diagnosed by the classifier with high specificity and sensitivity in both the original and validation cohorts. Linkage disequilibrium might explain the correlated functional status among segregating V segments, but an unknown experimental factor could not be ruled out. Broadly in line with IMGT annotations, most TCR beta V segments showed up in productive rearrangements about 90% or about 30% of the time in an earlier analysis of several hundred of the donors. Over 15 rarely observed V segments, including chromosome 9 orphons, were excluded from the earlier analysis of about 600 of the donors because counts were too low. The only immune exposure information available for the cohort was CMV serostatus. The study listed 164 TCR beta chains as associated with cytomegalovirus. At a false discovery rate of 0.05, a later analysis linked roughly 17,000 TCR beta sequences to specific HLA alleles. In a later analysis, several top co-occurrence clusters were reported to appear linked to parvovirus B19, influenza, CMV and Epstein-Barr virus. In a later analysis, the rate of TCR association differed among HLA loci, with DRB1 alleles having the most associated TCRs and HLA-C alleles having the fewest. In a later analysis, HLA-associated TCR beta chains were found to be more clonally expanded and to have lower generation probabilities than equally common non-associated chains. A further reported finding was that TCR beta sequences accurately predicted the HLA-A and HLA-B alleles for most subjects in the first cohort. HLA typing was unavailable for some donors at each locus, so association tests used only the typed subset. Some IMGT-functional V segments, including TRBV6-2 and TRBV6-3, could not be distinguished by the 87-base-pair reads and were therefore excluded. The cohort was sequenced for TCR beta chains only, and without alpha or paired-chain data the features that could be detected were limited. Most TCR sequences were observed very rarely across donors, whereas some public TCRs were present in many individuals. The authors suggested that the approach could potentially be extended to other disease states and immunological phenotypes. Sequencing depth was assumed to be roughly uniform across donors in the presence/absence analyses, though that assumption may not hold. When HLA alleles, especially DR and DQ, strongly co-occurred, TCR associations were difficult to assign to individual alleles. A cluster of highly shared sequence variants was judged likely to be a technical artifact of the sequencing pipeline. Compared with the 666-donor mean, donors in an Asian-associated ancestry cluster had fewer N-insertions in productive TCRs, according to a later genetic analysis. Most CMV-associated TCR beta chains appeared to be HLA-restricted in a later analysis, and the HLA associations seemed to be driven largely by CMV exposure. In vitro tests confirmed that a few of the cytomegalovirus-associated TCR beta chains recognize cytomegalovirus antigens. An association between a missense DCLRE1C variant and V-gene and J-gene trimming of TCR beta chains was found in a later genetic analysis and replicated in an independent cohort.

Per the germline V gene, MDHEN is the CDR1 and SYDVKM is the CDR2. From its cysteine to its phenylalanine, the CDR3 spans 14 amino acids. The CDR3 DNA has 42 bases and is translated from base 1. For this chain, trimming is 5 bases at the V end and 5 bases at the J end, and the number of junction bases without a gene match is 5. The library was built by means of the immunoSEQ multiplex PCR assay. A mixture of 60 forward primers for TCR Vbeta segments and 13 reverse primers for TCR Jbeta segments was used in the multiplex PCR. The CDR3 region of rearranged TCR beta genes was amplified from genomic DNA by a multiplex PCR assay. Amplified TCR beta libraries were sequenced as 87-base-pair reads on the Illumina HiSeq System. The authors' pipeline ran thus. A later analysis counted approximately 74 million unique TCR beta chains across the 666 repertoires, and some 11 million of these chains were shared by at least two donors. A nearest-neighbor algorithm error-corrected the raw reads and collapsed the reads into unique sequences, merging closely related sequences to remove PCR and sequencing errors. To assign V, D and J gene segments, CDR3 sequences were aligned to IMGT reference sequences. Each retained sequence needed at least a six-nucleotide match to both a V gene segment and a J gene segment. Rearrangements were called productive when the CDR3 lacked stop codons and stayed in frame with V and J; all others were non-productive. CDR3 was defined according to IMGT convention as the region running from the second conserved V-encoded cysteine to the conserved J-encoded phenylalanine. The earlier analysis of about 570 of the donors excluded any sequence lacking an unambiguous match to a single V gene segment. An earlier analysis of under 750 of the donors called V segments functional above 56.7% productive rearrangements and segregating when the between-donor standard deviation exceeded 5%. A statistical classification framework was built for diagnosing cytomegalovirus status from the catalog of TCR beta chain sequences. In a later analysis, TCR nucleotide sequences were compared against IMGT/GENE-DB human TR gene sequences so that V and J genes could be assigned. Using the TCRdist pipeline, a later analysis assigned CDR3 sequences along with most-parsimonious VDJ recombination scenarios. In a later analysis, each TCR beta chain was defined by its CDR3 amino acid sequence together with its V-gene family, and reads without a unique V-gene family were excluded. In a later analysis, approximately 590 highly shared, low-generation-probability nucleotide sequences were removed to address suspected cross-contamination and a sequencing artifact. In a later analysis, a clonal expansion index for each public chain was calculated from normalized within-repertoire ranks of inferred template counts. Generation probabilities in a later analysis came from a VDJ recombination model fitted to out-of-frame rearrangements, and those results were checked against IGoR. A later analysis scored TCR-TCR, TCR-HLA and TCR-CMV co-occurrence with hypergeometric tests, applying a repertoire-size bias correction to TCR pairs. To estimate false discovery rates, a later analysis permuted the HLA or CMV assignments 20 times. In a later analysis, co-occurring TCRs were grouped using DBSCAN, with TCRdist sequence similarity added in when clustering inside HLA-allele-positive subsets. For co-occurrence clustering, repertoires with fewer than 30,000 or more than 120,000 public chains were excluded, along with several repertoires with anomalous nucleotide sharing. Entries here come from immuneACCESS through TCRdb and include only in-frame sequences with V and J called. Some clones fail to appear in such tables; in the studies checked, an unresolved V gene covers under half of the shortfall, and the cause of the remainder is unknown. The V and J calls and the clone size are those of that table, but D and trimming were determined from the DNA. The sample yields about 160,000 clones; around 85% were counted once. The ten top clones hold 1% of the sample.

The cohort consisted of 670 or so healthy bone marrow donors. At the time of sampling, all cohort members were nominally healthy, though unrecorded immune exposures were likely present. The donor tested CMV seronegative and was one of the 352 seronegative cohort members. Every donor gave a peripheral blood sample, and the peripheral blood mononuclear cells from that sample were used for TCR beta sequencing. The Qiagen DNeasy Blood Extraction Kit was used to extract genomic DNA from the blood cell samples. This TCR was recovered from a boy aged 2 to 10 in good health and CMV-seronegative. The sequenced sample consisted of PBMCs. The sequence is built from TRBV28 and TRBJ2-5; 10 bases in the middle match TRBD1. The bases are TGTGCCAGCAGTCGGACAGGGGGAGAGGAGACCCAGTACTTC. Its product reads: CASSRTGGEETQYF.